The 5 T cell receptor beta chains below come from one sample, sequenced in a study of T-cell memory formation after mild COVID-19. TCRdb fed the 5' RACE reads into MiXCR, producing one record per CDR3 protein. The sample consists of 380,000 or so distinct CDR3 sequences, approximately 15% of them appearing once. The sequenced sample was PBMCs or a T cell subset sorted from them (not recorded which). These TCRs come from a man younger than 30 who had mild COVID-19 (a few samples of this study predate the infection). Cell type and time point are not known.

This chain joins TRBV12-3 or TRBV12-4 and TRBJ1-1; no reliable D call. The CDR3 runs to 14 residues. The V end lost 5 bases, the J end lost 0 bases, and 10 bases lay between the germline ends. This CDR3 reads CASSPTSMNTEAFF. The CDR3 DNA reads TGTGCCAGCAGTCCGACATCAATGAACACTGAAGCTTTCTTT.

This clonotype was seen a handful of times. The chain couples TRBV7-2 to TRBJ1-6; D perhaps matches TRBD1 (6 bases). The germline V gene has CDR1 SGHTA and CDR2 FQGNSA. V was pared by 1 base and J by 8 bases, with 15 bases between. The CDR3 is made up of 16 amino acids. CDR3 amino acids: CASSLGGGTLDSPLHF. The CDR3 DNA sequence: TGTGCCAGCAGCTTAGGTGGCGGGACACTAGATTCACCCCTCCACTTT.

The chain is built from TRBV5-1 and TRBJ2-1; 12 bases match TRBD2. CDR1 is SGHRS, CDR2 YFSETQ, per germline. V trimming: 4 bases; J trimming: 6 bases; junction bases outside the gene matches: 8. The CDR3 is 16 amino acids. In DNA form, the CDR3 reads TGCGCCAGCAGCAAGATCTCGGGACTAGCGGGCAATGAGCAGTTCTTC. Its translation is CASSKISGLAGNEQFF.

This clonotype was counted a few times. The V and J genes are TRBV4-2 and TRBJ2-3; 9 positions match TRBD2. The germline gives CDR1 LGHNA, CDR2 YNFKEQ. This CDR3 contains 15 residues. Trimming removed 1 base from V and 5 bases from J; junction bases left unmatched: 4. CDR3: CASSQGTSVLDTQYF. In nucleotides, the CDR3 is TGTGCCAGCAGCCAAGGGACTAGCGTTCTAGATACGCAGTATTTT.

This clonotype was detected many times. One end of the junction does not line up with germline, which may come from a read error. This rearrangement joins TRBV7-2 to TRBJ2-3, with 8 bases identical to TRBD1. This CDR3 comprises 13 residues. Germline V CDR1 and CDR2: SGHTA, FQGNSA. CDR3 region: CASSLDRADTQYF. The CDR3 DNA reads TGCGCCAGCAGCTTGGACAGGGCAGATACGCAGTATTTT.